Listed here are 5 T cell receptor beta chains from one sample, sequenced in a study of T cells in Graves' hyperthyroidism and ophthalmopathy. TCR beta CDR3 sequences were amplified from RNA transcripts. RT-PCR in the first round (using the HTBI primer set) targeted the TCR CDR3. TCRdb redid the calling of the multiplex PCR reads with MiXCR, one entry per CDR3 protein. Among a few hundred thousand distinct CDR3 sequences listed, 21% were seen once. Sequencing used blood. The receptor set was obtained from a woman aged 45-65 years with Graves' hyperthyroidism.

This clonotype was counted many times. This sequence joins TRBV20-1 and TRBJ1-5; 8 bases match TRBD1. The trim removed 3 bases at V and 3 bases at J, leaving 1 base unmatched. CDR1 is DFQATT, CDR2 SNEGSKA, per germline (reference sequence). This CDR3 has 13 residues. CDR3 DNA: TGCAGTGCTAGGGGACAGGTCAATCAGCCCCAGCATTTT. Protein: CSARGQVNQPQHF.

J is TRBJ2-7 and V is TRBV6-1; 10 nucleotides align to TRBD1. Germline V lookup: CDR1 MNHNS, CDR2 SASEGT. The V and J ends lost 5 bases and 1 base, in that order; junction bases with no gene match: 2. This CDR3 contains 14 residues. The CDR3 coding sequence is TGTGCCAGCAGTAAGGACAGGGGGTCCTACGAGCAGTACTTC. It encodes CASSKDRGSYEQYF.

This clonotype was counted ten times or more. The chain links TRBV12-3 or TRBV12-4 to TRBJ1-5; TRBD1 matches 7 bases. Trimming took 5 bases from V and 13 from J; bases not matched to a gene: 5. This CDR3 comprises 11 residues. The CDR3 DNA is TGTGCCAGCAGTCAGACAGGGAATCAGCATTTT. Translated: CASSQTGNQHF.

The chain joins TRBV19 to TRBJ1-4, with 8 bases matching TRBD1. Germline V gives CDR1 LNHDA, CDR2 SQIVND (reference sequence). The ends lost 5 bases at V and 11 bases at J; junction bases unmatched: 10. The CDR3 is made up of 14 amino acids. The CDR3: CASSPTRQGRKLFF. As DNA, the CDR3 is TGTGCCAGTAGTCCGACTCGACAGGGGCGGAAACTGTTTTTT. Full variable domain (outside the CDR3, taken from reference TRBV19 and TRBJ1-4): DGGITQSPKYLFRKEGQNVTLSCEQNLNHDAMYWYRQDPGQGLRLIYYSQIVNDFQKGDIAEGYSVSREKKESFPLTVTSAQKNPTAFYLCASSPTRQGRKLFFGSGTQLSVL.

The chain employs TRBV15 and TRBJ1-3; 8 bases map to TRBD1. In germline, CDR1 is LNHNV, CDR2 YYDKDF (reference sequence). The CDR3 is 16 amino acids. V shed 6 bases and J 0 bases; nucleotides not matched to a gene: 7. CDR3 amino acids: CATRARTGPSGNTIYF. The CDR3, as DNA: TGTGCCACCAGGGCTCGGACAGGGCCCTCTGGAAACACCATATATTTT.